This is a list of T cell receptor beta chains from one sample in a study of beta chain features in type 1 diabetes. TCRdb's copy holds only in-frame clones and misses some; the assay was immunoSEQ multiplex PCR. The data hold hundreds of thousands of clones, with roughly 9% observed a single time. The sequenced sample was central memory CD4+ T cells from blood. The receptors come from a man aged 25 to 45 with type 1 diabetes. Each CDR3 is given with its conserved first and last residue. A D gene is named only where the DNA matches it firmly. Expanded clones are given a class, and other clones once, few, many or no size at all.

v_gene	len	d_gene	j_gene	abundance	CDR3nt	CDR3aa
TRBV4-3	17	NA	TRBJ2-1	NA	TGCGCCAGCAGCCTAGAGGCCTCAGTGCGGGTCTACAATGAGCAGTTCTTC	CASSLEASVRVYNEQFF
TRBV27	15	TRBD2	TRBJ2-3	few	TGTGCCAGCAGGAGACTAGCGGGGGCCACAGATACGCAGTATTTT	CASRRLAGATDTQYF
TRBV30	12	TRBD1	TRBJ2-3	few	TGTGCCTGGAGTAGGGACAGGGAAACGCAGTATTTT	CAWSRDRETQYF
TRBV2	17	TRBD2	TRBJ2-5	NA	TGTGCCAGCAGTGAAATAGCGGGGGGTCCAGTGTCAGAGACCCAGTACTTC	CASSEIAGGPVSETQYF
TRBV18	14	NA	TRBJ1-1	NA	TGTGCCAGCTCCTCGGGACGGGGGCCCACTGAAGCTTTCTTT	CASSSGRGPTEAFF
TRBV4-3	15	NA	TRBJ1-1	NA	TGCGCCAGCAGCCAAGATCCGAGGACAGTAATCAAAGCTTTCTTT	CASSQDPRTVIKAFF
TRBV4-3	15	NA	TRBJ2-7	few	TGCGCCAGCAGCCAGGGCTTTGGGGCCTCCTACGAGCAGTACTTC	CASSQGFGASYEQYF
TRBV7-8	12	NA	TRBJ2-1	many	TGTGCCAGCAGCTTAGCCCATAATGAGCAGTTCTTC	CASSLAHNEQFF
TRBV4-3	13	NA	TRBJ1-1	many	TGCGCCAGCAGCCGGGGGAGGGTCACTGAAGCTTTCTTT	CASSRGRVTEAFF
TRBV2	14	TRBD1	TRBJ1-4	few	TGTGCCAGCTCCACAGGGGGGCTTAATGAAAAACTGTTTTTT	CASSTGGLNEKLFF
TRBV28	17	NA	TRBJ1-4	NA	TGTGCCAGCAGCGTCCCTATGGGTCGGGGGCCTGGTGAAAAACTGTTTTTT	CASSVPMGRGPGEKLFF
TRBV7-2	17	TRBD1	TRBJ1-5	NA	TGTGCCAGCAGCTTAACCCCGACCGGGACAGGGAGACAGCCCCAGCATTTT	CASSLTPTGTGRQPQHF
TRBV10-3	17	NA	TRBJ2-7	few	TGTGCCATCTCTCCCGTGGAACAAGGGGGGGTACCCTACGAGCAGTACTTC	CAISPVEQGGVPYEQYF
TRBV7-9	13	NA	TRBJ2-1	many	TGTGCCAGCAGCTCGGACGTCCACAATGAGCAGTTCTTC	CASSSDVHNEQFF
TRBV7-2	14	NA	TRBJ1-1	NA	TGTGCCAGCAGCTTAGGGAGCTGGGGGTCTGAAGCTTTCTTT	CASSLGSWGSEAFF
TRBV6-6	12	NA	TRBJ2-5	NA	TGTGCCAGCAGTTATCGAGTCGAGACCCAGTACTTC	CASSYRVETQYF
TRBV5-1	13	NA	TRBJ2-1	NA	TGCGCCAGCAGCTCAGCTGGATACAATGAGCAGTTCTTC	CASSSAGYNEQFF
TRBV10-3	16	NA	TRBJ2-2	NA	TGTGCCATCAGTGAGCGGAGGGGGACTACCACCGGGGAGCTGTTTTTT	CAISERRGTTTGELFF
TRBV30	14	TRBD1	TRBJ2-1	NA	TGTGCCTGGGCTAAGGGACAGGGGGGGCTAGCGCAGTTCTTC	CAWAKGQGGLAQFF
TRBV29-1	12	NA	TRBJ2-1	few	TGCAGCGTTGTGGGACAAATCAATGAGCAGTTCTTC	CSVVGQINEQFF
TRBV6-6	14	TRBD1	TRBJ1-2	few	TGTGCCAGCAGCACCGGGACAGACCCCTATGGCTACACCTTC	CASSTGTDPYGYTF
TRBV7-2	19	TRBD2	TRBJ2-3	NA	TGTGCCAGCAGCTCGCCTAGGGCTAGCGGGGGGGCCAGCACAGATACGCAGTATTTT	CASSSPRASGGASTDTQYF
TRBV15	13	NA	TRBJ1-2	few	TGTGCCACCAGCAGAGATCGACAGAACTACTACACCTTC	CATSRDRQNYYTF
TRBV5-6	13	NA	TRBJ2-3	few	TGTGCCAGCAGCTTAAGCGACACAGATACGCAGTATTTT	CASSLSDTDTQYF
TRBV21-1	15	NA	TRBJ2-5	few	TGTGCCAGCCCGCAAGACGGGACGGGGGAAGAGACCCAGTACTTC	CASPQDGTGEETQYF
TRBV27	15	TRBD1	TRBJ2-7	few	TGTGCCAGCAGTTTTACTGCGACAGGGCCCTTGGAGCAGTACTTC	CASSFTATGPLEQYF
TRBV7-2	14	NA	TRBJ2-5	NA	TGTGCCAGCAGCTGGGACGGACAGCAAGAGACCCAGTACTTC	CASSWDGQQETQYF
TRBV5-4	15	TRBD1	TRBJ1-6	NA	TGTGCCAGCAGCTTGGATCAGGGGGCGAATTCACCCCTCCACTTT	CASSLDQGANSPLHF
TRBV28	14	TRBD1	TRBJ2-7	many	TGTGCCAGCAGCTTAGGACAGGGGGCCGGTGAGCAGTACTTC	CASSLGQGAGEQYF
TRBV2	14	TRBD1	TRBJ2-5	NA	TGTGCCAGCAGTGGGGGACAGATCCAAGAGACCCAGTACTTC	CASSGGQIQETQYF
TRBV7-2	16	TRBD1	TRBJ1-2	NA	TGTGCCAGCAGCTTAGAATTTTCTGGACAGGGGTATGGCTACACCTTC	CASSLEFSGQGYGYTF
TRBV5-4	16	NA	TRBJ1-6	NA	TGTGCCAGCGATATTAGCTCAGGGAAGGGAGGATCACCCCTCCACTTT	CASDISSGKGGSPLHF
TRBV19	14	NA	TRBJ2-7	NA	TGTGCCAGTAGTGACAGGTCATCTACCTACGAGCAGTACTTC	CASSDRSSTYEQYF
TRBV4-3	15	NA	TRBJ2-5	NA	TGCGCCAGCAGCCAGCTTCCGTCTTACACGGAGACCCAGTACTTC	CASSQLPSYTETQYF
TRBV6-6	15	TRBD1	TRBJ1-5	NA	TGTGCCAGCAGTCTTCCGGGACAGCTGAATCAGCCCCAGCATTTT	CASSLPGQLNQPQHF
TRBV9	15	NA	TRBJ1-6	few	TGTGCCAGCAGCCAGGCCGCATTCTATAATTCACCCCTCCACTTT	CASSQAAFYNSPLHF
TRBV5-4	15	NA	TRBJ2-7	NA	TGTGCCAGCAGCTTTGGCCCGACAGGTTCCTACGAGCAGTACTTC	CASSFGPTGSYEQYF
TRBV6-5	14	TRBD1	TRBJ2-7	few	TGTGCCAGCAGATCGGGACAGGGACTGTACGAGCAGTACTTC	CASRSGQGLYEQYF
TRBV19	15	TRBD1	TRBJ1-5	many	TGTGCCAGTAGCCCCGGGACAGGGGAGAATCAGCCCCAGCATTTT	CASSPGTGENQPQHF
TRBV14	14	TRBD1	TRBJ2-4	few	TGTGCCAGCAGCCAAGACGGGACAGGGTACATTCAGTACTTC	CASSQDGTGYIQYF
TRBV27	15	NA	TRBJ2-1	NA	TGTGCCAGCAGTGTCAGGTTGGAGACCTACAATGAGCAGTTCTTC	CASSVRLETYNEQFF
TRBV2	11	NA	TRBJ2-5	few	TGTGCCAGCAGTGAGGGTGAGACCCAGTACTTC	CASSEGETQYF
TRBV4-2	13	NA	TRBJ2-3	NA	TGTGCCAGCAGCCAAGTTAAGACAGATACGCAGTATTTT	CASSQVKTDTQYF
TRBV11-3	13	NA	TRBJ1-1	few	TGTGCCAGCAGCTTAGTTAGTAGCACTGAAGCTTTCTTT	CASSLVSSTEAFF
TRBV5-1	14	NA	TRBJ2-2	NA	TGCGCCAGCACCACAGGGTCCAGGACCGGGGAGCTGTTTTTT	CASTTGSRTGELFF
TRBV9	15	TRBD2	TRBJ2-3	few	TGTGCCAGCAGCGTATACGGGGGGAAAACAGATACGCAGTATTTT	CASSVYGGKTDTQYF
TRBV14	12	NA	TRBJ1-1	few	TGTGCCAGCAGTCCGAGCCTCTATGAAGCTTTCTTT	CASSPSLYEAFF
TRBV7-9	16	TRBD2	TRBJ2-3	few	TGTGCCAGCAGCACTGGGACTAGCGGGGCCACAGATACGCAGTATTTT	CASSTGTSGATDTQYF
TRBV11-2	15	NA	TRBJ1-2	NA	TGTGCCAGCAGCTTAGATAACCGACAAGTCTATGGCTACACCTTC	CASSLDNRQVYGYTF
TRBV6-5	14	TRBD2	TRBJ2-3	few	TGTGCCAGCAGGAATAGCGGGGGGACAGATACGCAGTATTTT	CASRNSGGTDTQYF
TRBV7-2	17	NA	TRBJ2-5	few	TGTGCCAGCAGCTTAGGGGCTAGCACTGGGGCGGTTGAGACCCAGTACTTC	CASSLGASTGAVETQYF
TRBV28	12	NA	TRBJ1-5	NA	TGTGCCAGCAGAGGGGTTGATCAGCCCCAGCATTTT	CASRGVDQPQHF
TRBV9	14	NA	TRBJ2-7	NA	TGTGCCAGCAGCGCGGACAGCCTAGTTGGCGAGCAGTACTTC	CASSADSLVGEQYF
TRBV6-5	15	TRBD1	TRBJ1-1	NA	TGTGCCACCCGATTCCCACAGGGGGCTGAAACTGAAGCTTTCTTT	CATRFPQGAETEAFF
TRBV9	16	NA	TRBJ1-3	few	TGTGCCAGCAGCGTAGACGCCAAACACTCTGGAAACACCATATATTTT	CASSVDAKHSGNTIYF
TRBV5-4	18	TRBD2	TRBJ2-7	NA	TGTGCCAGCAGCGCCGACTCGAAGGTACAGCGGGGGGCCTCCGAGCAGTACTTC	CASSADSKVQRGASEQYF